This TCR beta chain was obtained from a study of Ad26.COV2.S vaccination and SARS-CoV-2 variants. General study results and limits: There was a possibility that the TCR breadth and depth analyses underestimated total T cell responses.

Germline V CDR1 and CDR2: MDHEN, SYDVKM. The CDR3 contains 14 residues. Unmatched junction bases numbered 5, after V lost 6 bases and J lost 5 bases. The method was immunoSEQ multiplex PCR; TCRdb's version includes in-frame clones alone and lacks a portion of them. The sample lists more than 150,000 clones, approximately 90% seen once, with 5.5% to 6% in the top ten. This clone has just one count. What it recognizes is unknown. Sample: peripheral blood, taken after recovery from COVID-19. The rearrangement joins TRBV28 to TRBJ2-5; 11 bases are a match to TRBD2. The receptor was isolated from a human donor who had recovered from COVID-19. For the CDR3, the DNA is TGTGCCAGCAGCATTAGCGGGGGGGCGGAGACCCAGTACTTC. Amino acid sequence: CASSISGGAETQYF. Full variable domain (rest looked up from reference TRBV28 and TRBJ2-5): DVKVTQSSRYLVKRTGEKVFLECVQDMDHENMFWYRQDPGLGLRLIYFSYDVKMKEKGDIPEGYSVSREKKERFSLILESASTNQTSMYLCASSISGGAETQYFGPGTRLLVL.